This section outlines one T cell receptor beta chain sequence together with its context. This record comes from a study of blood T cell repertoires in COVID-19. Overall study: Collection of acute and convalescent COVID-19 samples took place in the United States, Italy and Spain. Sources were T cells, B-cell-depleted T cells, or PBMCs; the material itself was cDNA or gDNA.

Germline assignment: CDR1 SSHAT and CDR2 FNYEAQ (reference sequence). The length of the CDR3 is 16 residues. In the original analysis: The authors estimated nucleated cell counts from reference gene primer amplification. The protocol was immunoSEQ multiplex PCR, while the TCRdb copy is restricted to in-frame clones and leaves out a portion. V, J and clone size derive from that table, while D and trimming were established from the DNA sequence. The sample records approximately 120,000 clones, around 89% being singletons. The receptor was isolated from a human donor in a cohort sampled during active COVID-19. V gene TRBV7-7 combines with J gene TRBJ2-2, with 9 bases aligning to TRBD2. The sequenced material came from peripheral blood. CDR3 sequence (DNA): TGTGCTAGCGGGGCCTCCGGGACTAGCAGCACCGGGGAGCTGTTTTTT. It is translated as CASGASGTSSTGELFF.